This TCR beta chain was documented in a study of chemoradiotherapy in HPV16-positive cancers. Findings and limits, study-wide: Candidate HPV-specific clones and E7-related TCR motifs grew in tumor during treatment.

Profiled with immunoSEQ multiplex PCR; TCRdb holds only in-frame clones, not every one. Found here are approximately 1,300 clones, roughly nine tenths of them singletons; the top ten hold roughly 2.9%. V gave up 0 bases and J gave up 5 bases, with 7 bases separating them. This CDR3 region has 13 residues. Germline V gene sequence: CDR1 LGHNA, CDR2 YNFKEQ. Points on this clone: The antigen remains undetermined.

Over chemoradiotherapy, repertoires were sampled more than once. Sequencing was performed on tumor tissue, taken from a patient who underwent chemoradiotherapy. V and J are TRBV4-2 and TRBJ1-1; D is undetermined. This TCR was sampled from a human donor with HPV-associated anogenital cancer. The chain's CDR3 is CASSQEGRTEAFF. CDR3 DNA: TGTGCCAGCAGCCAAGAAGGGAGGACTGAAGCTTTCTTT.